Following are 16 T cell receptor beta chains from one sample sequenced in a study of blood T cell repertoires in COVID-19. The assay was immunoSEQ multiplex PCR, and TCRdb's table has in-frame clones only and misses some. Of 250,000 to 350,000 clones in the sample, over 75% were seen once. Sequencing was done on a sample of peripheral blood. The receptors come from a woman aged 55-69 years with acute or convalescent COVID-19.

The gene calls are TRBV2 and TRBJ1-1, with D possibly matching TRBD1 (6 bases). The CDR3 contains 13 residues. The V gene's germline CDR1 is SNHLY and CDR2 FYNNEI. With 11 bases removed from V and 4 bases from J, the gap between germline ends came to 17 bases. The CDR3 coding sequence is TGTGCCGGGAGTAGGGGGAGGGCCACTGAAGCTTTCTTT. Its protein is CAGSRGRATEAFF. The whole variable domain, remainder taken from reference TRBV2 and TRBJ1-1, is EPEVTQTPSHQVTQMGQEVILRCVPISNHLYFYWYRQILGQKVEFLVSFYNNEISEKSEIFDDQFSVERPDGSNFTLKIRSTKLEDSAMYFCAGSRGRATEAFFGQGTRLTVV.

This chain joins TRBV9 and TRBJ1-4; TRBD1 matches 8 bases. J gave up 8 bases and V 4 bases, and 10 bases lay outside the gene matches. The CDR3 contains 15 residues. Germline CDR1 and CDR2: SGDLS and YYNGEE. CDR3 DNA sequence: TGTGCCAGCAGCCCAGACAGGGGTTTTGGAGAAAAACTGTTTTTT. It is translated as CASSPDRGFGEKLFF.

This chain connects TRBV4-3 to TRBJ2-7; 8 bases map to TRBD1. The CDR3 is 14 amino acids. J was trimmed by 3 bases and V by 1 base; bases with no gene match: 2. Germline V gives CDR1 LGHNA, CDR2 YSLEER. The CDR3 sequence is CASSQGTGNYEQYF. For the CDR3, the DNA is TGCGCCAGCAGCCAAGGGACAGGGAACTACGAGCAGTACTTC.

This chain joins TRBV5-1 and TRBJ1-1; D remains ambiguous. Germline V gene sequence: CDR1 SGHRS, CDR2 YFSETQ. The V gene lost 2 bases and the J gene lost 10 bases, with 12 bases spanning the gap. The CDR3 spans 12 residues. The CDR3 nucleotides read TGCGCCAGCAGCTTCGGGAGGGTCGGAGCTTTCTTT. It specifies CASSFGRVGAFF.

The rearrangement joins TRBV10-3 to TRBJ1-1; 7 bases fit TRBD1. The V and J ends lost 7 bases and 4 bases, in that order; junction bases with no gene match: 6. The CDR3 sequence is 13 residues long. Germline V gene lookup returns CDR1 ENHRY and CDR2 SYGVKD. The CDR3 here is CAIKTTGLTEAFF. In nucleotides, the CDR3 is TGTGCCATCAAGACGACAGGGCTCACTGAAGCTTTCTTT.

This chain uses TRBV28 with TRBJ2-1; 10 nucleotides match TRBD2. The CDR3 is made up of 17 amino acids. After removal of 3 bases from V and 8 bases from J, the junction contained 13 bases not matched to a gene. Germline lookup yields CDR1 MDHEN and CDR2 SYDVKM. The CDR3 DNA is TGTGCCAGCAGTTTTGGACTAGCGGAGGCGCTATGGGATGAGCAGTTCTTC. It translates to CASSFGLAEALWDEQFF.

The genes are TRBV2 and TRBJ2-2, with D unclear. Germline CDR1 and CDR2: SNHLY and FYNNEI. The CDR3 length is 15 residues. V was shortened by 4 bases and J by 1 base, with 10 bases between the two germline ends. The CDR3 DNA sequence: TGTGCCAGCAGTGTCAGTGCTGGGAACACCGGGGAGCTGTTTTTT. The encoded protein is CASSVSAGNTGELFF.

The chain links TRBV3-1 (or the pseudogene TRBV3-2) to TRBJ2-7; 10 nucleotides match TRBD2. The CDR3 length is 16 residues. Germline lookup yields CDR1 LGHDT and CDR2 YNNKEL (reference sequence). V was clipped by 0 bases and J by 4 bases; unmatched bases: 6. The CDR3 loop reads CASSQDIEAGGYEQYF. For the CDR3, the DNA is TGTGCCAGCAGCCAAGATATCGAAGCGGGAGGGTACGAGCAGTACTTC.

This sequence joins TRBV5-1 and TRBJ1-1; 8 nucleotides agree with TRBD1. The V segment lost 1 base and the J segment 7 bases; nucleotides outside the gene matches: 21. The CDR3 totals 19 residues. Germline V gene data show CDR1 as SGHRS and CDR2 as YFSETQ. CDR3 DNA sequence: TGCGCCAGCAGCTTGCCCCGTCGGACAGGGTCGAATTCACAGGGTGAAGCTTTCTTT. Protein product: CASSLPRRTGSNSQGEAFF.

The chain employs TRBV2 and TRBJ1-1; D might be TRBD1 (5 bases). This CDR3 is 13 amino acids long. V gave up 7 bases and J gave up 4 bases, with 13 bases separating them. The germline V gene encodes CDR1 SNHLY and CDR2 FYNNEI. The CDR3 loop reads CASIGHPGTEAFF. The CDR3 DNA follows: TGTGCCAGCATTGGACACCCGGGCACTGAAGCTTTCTTT.

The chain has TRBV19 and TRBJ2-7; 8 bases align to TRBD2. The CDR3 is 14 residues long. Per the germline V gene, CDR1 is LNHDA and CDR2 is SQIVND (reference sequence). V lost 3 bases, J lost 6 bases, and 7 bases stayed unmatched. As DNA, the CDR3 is TGTGCCAGTAGTATGACAGCGGGGGTTGTCGAGCAGTACTTC. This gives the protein CASSMTAGVVEQYF.

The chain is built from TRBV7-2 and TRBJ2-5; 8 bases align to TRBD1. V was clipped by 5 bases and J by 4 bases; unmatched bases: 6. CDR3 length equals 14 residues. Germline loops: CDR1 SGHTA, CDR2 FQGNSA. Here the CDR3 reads CASSTSGGAETQYF. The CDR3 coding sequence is TGTGCCAGCAGCACCTCAGGGGGCGCAGAGACCCAGTACTTC.

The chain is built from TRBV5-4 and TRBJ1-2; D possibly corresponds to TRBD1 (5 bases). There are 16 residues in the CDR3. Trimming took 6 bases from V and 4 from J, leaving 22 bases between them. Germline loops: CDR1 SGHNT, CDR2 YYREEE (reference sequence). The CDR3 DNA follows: TGTGCCAGCAACTCGCGGGGACGGAAAGGAGCCTATGGCTACACCTTC. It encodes CASNSRGRKGAYGYTF.

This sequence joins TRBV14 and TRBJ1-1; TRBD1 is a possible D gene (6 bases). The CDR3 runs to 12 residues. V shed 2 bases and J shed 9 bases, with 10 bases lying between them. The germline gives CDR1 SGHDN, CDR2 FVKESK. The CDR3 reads CASSQHGDKAFF. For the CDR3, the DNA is TGTGCCAGCAGCCAACATGGGGACAAAGCTTTCTTT. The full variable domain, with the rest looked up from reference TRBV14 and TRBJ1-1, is EAGVTQFPSHSVIEKGQTVTLRCDPISGHDNLYWYRRVMGKEIKFLLHFVKESKQDESGMPNNRFLAERTGGTYSTLKVQPAELEDSGVYFCASSQHGDKAFFGQGTRLTVV.

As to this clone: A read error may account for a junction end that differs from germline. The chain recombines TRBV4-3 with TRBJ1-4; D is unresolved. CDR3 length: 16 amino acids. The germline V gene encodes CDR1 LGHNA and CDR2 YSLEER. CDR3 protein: CASSQDWTLTGEELFF. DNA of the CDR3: TGCGCCAGCAGCCAAGATTGGACTCTGACGGGTGAAGAACTGTTTTTT.

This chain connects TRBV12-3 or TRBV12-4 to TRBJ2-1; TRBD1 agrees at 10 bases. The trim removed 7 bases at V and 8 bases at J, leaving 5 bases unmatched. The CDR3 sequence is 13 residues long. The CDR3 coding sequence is TGTGCCAGCATTTGGACAGGGGGATATGAGCAGTTCTTC. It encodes CASIWTGGYEQFF.